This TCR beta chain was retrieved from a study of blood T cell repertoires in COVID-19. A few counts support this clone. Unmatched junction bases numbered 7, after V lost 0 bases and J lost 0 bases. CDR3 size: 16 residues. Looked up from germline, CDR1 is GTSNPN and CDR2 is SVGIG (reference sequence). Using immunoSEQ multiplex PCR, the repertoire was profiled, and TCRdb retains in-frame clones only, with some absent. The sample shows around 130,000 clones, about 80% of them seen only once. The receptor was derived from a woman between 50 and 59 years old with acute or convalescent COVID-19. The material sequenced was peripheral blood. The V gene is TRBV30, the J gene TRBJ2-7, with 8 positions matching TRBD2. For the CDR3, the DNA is TGTGCCTGGAGTGTAATCGGCGGGGGGAGCTCCTACGAGCAGTACTTC. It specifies CAWSVIGGGSSYEQYF. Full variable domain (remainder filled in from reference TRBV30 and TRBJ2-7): SQTIHQWPATLVQPVGSPLSLECTVEGTSNPNLYWYRQAAGRGLQLLFYSVGIGQISSEVPQNLSASRPQDRQFILSSKKLLLSDSGFYLCAWSVIGGGSSYEQYFGPGTRLTVT.